This TCR beta chain is from a study of T cells expressing NK-cell markers. Whole-study context: Sorted CD3+CD56-NKG2C+, CD3+CD56+NKG2C+ and CD3+CD56+NKG2C- T cells supplied the TCR beta repertoires. Findings of the study overall: Dominant NKG2C+ clonotypes in five or six donors made up roughly 1.0-7.0% of CD8+ T cells. For four donors, these clonotypes were likewise the leading ones in the CD3+CD56-NKG2C+ fraction.

CDR1 is SGHTA and CDR2 is FQGNSA in the germline V gene. The CDR3 consists of 13 residues. TCRdb reprocessed the 5' RACE reads, with one entry per CDR3 protein and no DNA. With roughly 380,000 distinct CDR3 sequences in the sample, the ten largest clones hold about 5.2%. About this clonotype itself: No antigen is known for it.

The V call is TRBV7-2, the J call TRBJ1-1. Material for sequencing was blood T cells: a sorted CD56 or NKG2C T cell subset, CD4+ or CD8+ T cells, or bulk PBMC T cells (not recorded which). The sequence derives from a man between 18 and 69 years old in good health. The CDR3 loop reads CASSLFESSEAFF.